The subject of this entry is one TCR beta chain. Its target is not known. The sample comes from a study of T cell responses to AZD1222 COVID-19 vaccine. Points from the study as a whole: Repertoires in all cases were sampled only once the peak T cell response had passed. Across the whole spike, CD4 TCRs peaked at regions 160-218 and 743-854.

This CDR3 spans 16 amino acids. With 3 bases clipped from V and 0 bases from J, the junction kept 8 bases outside the gene matches. Looked up from germline, CDR1 is MNHEY and CDR2 is SMNVEV (reference sequence). Generated by immunoSEQ multiplex PCR, the TCRdb table keeps only in-frame clones and is missing some. The sample records approximately 140,000 clones, over 75% being singletons. The V and J genes are TRBV27 and TRBJ2-7; 7 nucleotides agree with TRBD1. The source was peripheral blood, collected 28 days after the second AZD1222 dose. This sequence originates from an adult who received the AZD1222 COVID-19 vaccine. DNA for the CDR3: TGTGCCAGCAGTTTCATCTCGGCAGGGGGCTCCTACGAGCAGTACTTC. It translates to CASSFISAGGSYEQYF.